Listed below are T cell receptor beta chains from one sample, sequenced in a study of blood T cell repertoires in COVID-19. The table came from immunoSEQ multiplex PCR; TCRdb's copy has only in-frame clones and leaves some out. The table lists fewer than 150,000 clones, about 83% of them singletons, with 13% in the top ten. Sequencing was performed on peripheral blood. The receptors originated from a human donor in a cohort sampled during active COVID-19. Both conserved end residues are part of each CDR3. D genes are given only for firm matches. Size is omitted from some rows. Given values are once, few, many or a class for expanded clones.

>TRBV3-1/TRBV3-2|TRBJ1-4|NA|TRBD1
TGTGCCAGCAGCCTAACACCGGGACAGGGGGTGGAAAAACTGTTTTTT
CASSLTPGQGVEKLFF
>TRBV3-1/TRBV3-2|TRBJ1-2|once|NA
TGTGCCAGCAGCCCACGGGACTCCCGGGGTGGCTACACCTTC
CASSPRDSRGGYTF
>TRBV6-2/TRBV6-3|TRBJ2-3|NA|NA
TGTGCCAGCAGCACCGGGGGGCCAGATACGCAGTATTTT
CASSTGGPDTQYF
>TRBV7-2|TRBJ1-5|NA|TRBD1
TGTGCCAGCAGCTTTACAGGGGGAGGCAATCAGCCCCAGCATTTT
CASSFTGGGNQPQHF
>TRBV7-2|TRBJ2-3|NA|NA
TGTGCCAGCAGCCCAACGGGATTAGACACAGATACGCAGTATTTT
CASSPTGLDTDTQYF
>TRBV5-4|TRBJ2-1|NA|NA
TGTGCCAGCAGTACACAGGGTTTCACCTACAATGAGCAGTTCTTC
CASSTQGFTYNEQFF
>TRBV3-1/TRBV3-2|TRBJ1-1|NA|TRBD1
TGTGCCAGCAAGCCGGGACAGGGCTACACTGAAGCTTTCTTT
CASKPGQGYTEAFF
>TRBV1|TRBJ2-1|NA|NA
TGCACCAGCAGCCGGGGGGGCCAGCCCTACAATGAGCAGTTCTTC
CTSSRGGQPYNEQFF
>TRBV18|TRBJ2-7|NA|TRBD2
TGTGCCAGCTCACCAGGGAGGGCCGATCGGTACGAGCAGTACTTC
CASSPGRADRYEQYF
>TRBV7-2|TRBJ2-7|NA|NA
TGTGCCAGCAGCCTCATCGGCGGCTGGAGAGGGAGGACCTACGAGCAGTACTTC
CASSLIGGWRGRTYEQYF